There are a few counts of the clone carrying this T cell receptor beta chain. The target antigen is unknown. Researchers amplified the TCR beta CDR3 regions from RNA transcripts. The HTBI set primed first-round TCR CDR3 RT-PCR. TCRdb re-analysed the multiplex PCR reads in MiXCR, keeping a single row per CDR3 protein. The table lists about 380,000 distinct CDR3 sequences, approximately 15% of them singletons. The germline CDR1 and CDR2 sequences are DFQATT and SNEGSKA (reference sequence). The CDR3 has 15 amino acids. V lost 3 bases and J 0 bases, leaving 15 bases between the germline ends. This sample is part of a study of T cells in Graves' hyperthyroidism and ophthalmopathy. General study results and limits: Most thyroid-expanded clonotypes above 0.001 were also found in blood. It was a median around 6 months before onset that the model predicted ophthalmopathy.

Fresh 10 ml peripheral blood yielded PBMCs. The sample was blood. This rearrangement joins TRBV20-1 to TRBJ2-7; TRBD2 is a possible D gene (5 bases). The clonotype was recovered from a woman aged 55-69 years with Graves' hyperthyroidism. Written as DNA, the CDR3 is TGCAGTGCTAGTGACTATCTTGGAAGCTCCTACGAGCAGTACTTC. Encoded protein: CSASDYLGSSYEQYF.